The text below deals with one T cell receptor beta chain. Its target is not known. The CDR3 totals 18 residues. Only in-frame clones appear in the TCRdb table, and some are missing; sequencing was by immunoSEQ multiplex PCR. The repertoire includes some 40,000 clones, more than 85% of them detected once, and approximately 20% sits in the top ten. The sample belongs to a study of graft-versus-host responses after intestinal transplantation. Points from the study as a whole: Some patients had graft-donor T cell macrochimerism. In their allografts, the ratios of graft-versus-host to host-versus-graft T cell clones were high. GvH clones turned up in recipient marrow; some had shown up first in ileum or blood. Early after transplant, HvG clones declined as circulating GvH clones peaked.

Sequencing used unstimulated CD8+ T cells sorted from spleen or lymph node cells, obtained before transplant. The chain combines TRBV21-1 with TRBJ1-6; no DNA check was done on the table's D call, TRBD1. TRBV21-1 is described as a pseudogene. This TCR was recovered from a human donor who was the organ donor for an intestinal transplant. Written as DNA, the CDR3 is TGTGCCCGAAAAGGCCCAACATCAGGGGGCCGGGATAATTCACCCCTCCACTTT. Translated, it gives CARKGPTSGGRDNSPLHF.